These 29 T cell receptor beta chains originate from one sample sequenced in a study of blood T cell repertoires in COVID-19. Assay used: immunoSEQ multiplex PCR; TCRdb lists only in-frame clones, some missing. The sample carries approximately 400,000 clones, roughly 91% recorded once. The sequencing input was PBMCs or T cells enriched from blood (not recorded which). The receptor source for this set is a woman between 18 and 29 years old who had recovered from COVID-19.

This clone has only one observation. The CDR3 is CASSYSNRGAGDEQFF. In nucleotides, the CDR3 is TGTGCCAGCAGTTACTCGAACAGGGGGGCCGGCGATGAGCAGTTCTTC. This sequence joins TRBV6-5 and TRBJ2-1, with 8 positions matching TRBD1. The CDR3 has 16 residues. Unmatched junction bases numbered 9, after V lost 0 bases and J lost 8 bases. Germline-derived CDR1 and CDR2 are MNHEY and SVGAGI.

This clone occurred once. The chain combines TRBV2 with TRBJ2-7, with TRBD2 matching 12 bases. The CDR3 runs 15 residues. After removal of 5 bases from V and 2 bases from J, the junction contained 4 bases not matched to a gene. Germline CDR1 is SNHLY and CDR2 is FYNNEI. CDR3 sequence (DNA): TGTGCCAGCAGTTCCCGGACTAGCGGGGCCTACGAGCAGTACTTC. Protein: CASSSRTSGAYEQYF.

This clone has only one observation. This rearrangement joins TRBV4-2 to TRBJ2-5, with a possible D match to TRBD2 (6 bases). The length of the CDR3 is 17 residues. The V end lost 1 base, the J end lost 0 bases, and 15 bases lay between the germline ends. Germline CDR1 LGHNA, CDR2 YNFKEQ. CDR3 DNA sequence: TGTGCCAGCAGCCAAGCCCCGGGACTGAAGAACCAAGAGACCCAGTACTTC. Translating it yields CASSQAPGLKNQETQYF.

J is TRBJ2-5 and V is TRBV5-3; D is perhaps TRBD2 (5 bases). TRBV5-3 is an open reading frame, and its role is uncertain. The CDR3 extends over 17 amino acids. The V gene lost 2 bases and the J gene lost 5 bases, with 22 bases spanning the gap. The CDR3 sequence is CARSFIEVSAKGETQYF. CDR3 nucleotides: TGTGCCAGAAGCTTTATTGAAGTTAGCGCCAAAGGGGAGACCCAGTACTTC.

Comments on this clone: The same CDR3 arises from other DNA sequences in this sample as well. V and J are TRBV7-9 and TRBJ1-6; 9 bases line up with TRBD1. CDR1 and CDR2 (germline): SEHNR, FQNEAQ (reference sequence). V trimming: 3 bases; J trimming: 10 bases; junction bases outside the gene matches: 4. The CDR3 length is 14 residues. Written as DNA, the CDR3 is TGTGCCAGCAGCTTCCGGGACAGGGACTCACCCCTCCACTTT. This gives the protein CASSFRDRDSPLHF.

The chain is built from TRBV5-1 and TRBJ1-1, with 10 bases aligning to TRBD1. With 3 bases clipped from V and 0 bases from J, the junction kept 2 bases outside the gene matches. Germline loops: CDR1 SGHRS, CDR2 YFSETQ. This CDR3 is 15 amino acids long. The CDR3 DNA reads TGCGCCAGCAGCTCGGGACAGGGGATGAACACTGAAGCTTTCTTT. Translated, it gives CASSSGQGMNTEAFF.

This chain uses TRBV24-1 with TRBJ1-6; TRBD1 might be the D (6 bases). V was shortened by 11 bases and J by 9 bases, with 25 bases between the two germline ends. Per the germline V gene, CDR1 is KGHDR and CDR2 is SFDVKD. This CDR3 spans 16 amino acids. CDR3 nucleotides: TGTGCCAACGACGACAATACCGGGACACCACCTTCACCCCTCCACTTT. It translates to CANDDNTGTPPSPLHF.

The chain combines TRBV2 with TRBJ2-7; 7 nucleotides match TRBD1. J gave up 1 base and V 3 bases, and 6 bases lay outside the gene matches. CDR1 is SNHLY, CDR2 FYNNEI, per germline. The CDR3 runs 15 residues. The CDR3 nucleotides read TGTGCCAGCAGTGAGGGGACAGCTTTATCCTACGAGCAGTACTTC. Translation: CASSEGTALSYEQYF.

V and J are TRBV2 and TRBJ1-2; 7 bases match TRBD1. The germline V gene encodes CDR1 SNHLY and CDR2 FYNNEI. V gave up 11 bases and J gave up 4 bases; unmatched junction bases: 7. The length of the CDR3 is 12 residues. The CDR3 spells CAGATGIYGYTF. In nucleotides, the CDR3 is TGTGCCGGCGCGACAGGGATCTATGGCTACACCTTC.

V usage is TRBV7-9 and J usage is TRBJ2-5; no definite D call. Germline-derived CDR1 and CDR2 are SEHNR and FQNEAQ (reference sequence). V was shortened by 3 bases and J by 2 bases, with 10 bases between the two germline ends. This CDR3 region has 14 residues. CDR3 coding DNA: TGTGCCAGCAGCTTGCCGGGTTCACAAGAGACCCAGTACTTC. It is translated as CASSLPGSQETQYF.

The chain has TRBV7-3 and TRBJ1-1, with TRBD1 as a possible D gene (5 bases). Germline-derived CDR1 and CDR2 are SGHTA and FQGTGA. This CDR3 is built from 14 residues. The ends were cut back, 0 bases at V and 4 bases at J, with 9 bases in the middle. The CDR3 DNA reads TGTGCCAGCAGCTTAACAGGGGTGGGCACTGAAGCTTTCTTT. Protein product: CASSLTGVGTEAFF.

The chain joins TRBV3-1 (or the pseudogene TRBV3-2) to TRBJ2-7; 10 nucleotides agree with TRBD2. This CDR3 has 15 residues. V gave up 6 bases and J gave up 4 bases; unmatched junction bases: 9. CDR1 is LGHDT and CDR2 is YNNKEL in the germline V gene (reference sequence). Written as DNA, the CDR3 is TGTGCCAGCAGGGGAAGTAGCGGGGGGCTGTACGAGCAGTACTTC. Translating gives CASRGSSGGLYEQYF.

The chain recombines TRBV2 with TRBJ2-7; a possible D gene is TRBD2 (5 bases). Germline lookup yields CDR1 SNHLY and CDR2 FYNNEI. This CDR3 has 15 amino acids. Trimming took 2 bases from V and 3 from J, leaving 14 bases between them. CDR3 region: CASSENSGSYYEQYF. The CDR3 DNA sequence: TGTGCCAGCAGTGAAAACTCGGGATCCTACTACGAGCAGTACTTC.

The chain links TRBV5-1 to TRBJ2-4; TRBD1 aligns across 8 bases. The CDR3 runs 16 residues. The trim removed 2 bases at V and 1 base at J, leaving 5 bases unmatched. The germline V gene has CDR1 SGHRS and CDR2 YFSETQ. The CDR3 reads CASSLGQGGAKNIQYF. In nucleotides, the CDR3 is TGCGCCAGCAGCTTAGGACAGGGAGGCGCCAAAAACATTCAGTACTTC. Filled out from reference TRBV5-1 and TRBJ2-4, the complete variable domain reads KAGVTQTPRYLIKTRGQQVTLSCSPISGHRSVSWYQQTPGQGLQFLFEYFSETQRNKGNFPGRFSGRQFSNSRSEMNVSTLELGDSALYLCASSLGQGGAKNIQYFGAGTRLSVL.

The chain links TRBV6-5 to TRBJ1-5, with TRBD1 matching over 8 bases. The CDR3 runs to 14 residues. Germline V gene data show CDR1 as MNHEY and CDR2 as SVGAGI. J was trimmed by 6 bases and V by 7 bases; bases with no gene match: 8. In nucleotides, the CDR3 is TGTGCCAGCACCCCTGACAGGGGTATTCAGCCCCAGCATTTT. As protein: CASTPDRGIQPQHF.

The chain uses TRBV5-6 and TRBJ1-3; no definite D call. Trimming left V 0 bases short and J 0 bases short, with 10 bases between. The CDR3 is 16 amino acids. The germline CDR1 and CDR2 sequences are SGHDT and YYEEEE. Written as DNA, the CDR3 is TGTGCCAGCAGCTTGGCCCCGGGATCCTCTGGAAACACCATATATTTT. Residues: CASSLAPGSSGNTIYF. Complete variable domain (other parts from reference TRBV5-6 and TRBJ1-3): DAGVTQSPTHLIKTRGQQVTLRCSPKSGHDTVSWYQQALGQGPQFIFQYYEEEERQRGNFPDRFSGHQFPNYSSELNVNALLLGDSALYLCASSLAPGSSGNTIYFGEGSWLTVV.

The genes are TRBV6-5 and TRBJ2-3, with 7 bases fitting TRBD1. The V and J ends lost 2 bases and 0 bases, in that order; junction bases with no gene match: 2. The CDR3 totals 15 residues. CDR1 is MNHEY, CDR2 SVGAGI, per germline. CDR3 amino acids: CASSYGQASTDTQYF. DNA for the CDR3: TGTGCCAGCAGTTACGGACAGGCTAGCACAGATACGCAGTATTTT.

CDR3 coding DNA: TGTGCCAGCAGTTCAAAGACAGGGCTGTTCTGGAATGAAAAACTGTTTTTT. Protein: CASSSKTGLFWNEKLFF. This chain uses TRBV28 with TRBJ1-4; 7 nucleotides line up with TRBD1. The germline V gene encodes CDR1 MDHEN and CDR2 SYDVKM. CDR3 length: 17 residues. V lost 4 bases to trimming and J lost 5 bases; unmatched junction nucleotides: 13.

V and J are TRBV28 and TRBJ1-2; 7 nucleotides match TRBD1. The CDR3 contains 14 residues. CDR1 is MDHEN and CDR2 is SYDVKM in the germline V gene. V shed 6 bases, J shed 4 bases, and the junction held 8 bases outside the gene matches. Here the CDR3 reads CASSGTDFFYGYTF. The CDR3 bases are TGTGCCAGCAGCGGGACAGATTTCTTCTATGGCTACACCTTC.

This chain joins TRBV30 and TRBJ1-2; D gene ambiguous. The germline CDR1 and CDR2 sequences are GTSNPN and SVGIG (reference sequence). CDR3 size: 12 residues. The germline V and J ends were trimmed by 0 bases and 8 bases, with 10 bases remaining between them. CDR3: CAWSVIGSGYTF. In DNA form, the CDR3 reads TGTGCCTGGAGTGTTATAGGGAGCGGCTACACCTTC. Combining the CDR3 with reference TRBV30 and TRBJ1-2 gives the whole variable domain SQTIHQWPATLVQPVGSPLSLECTVEGTSNPNLYWYRQAAGRGLQLLFYSVGIGQISSEVPQNLSASRPQDRQFILSSKKLLLSDSGFYLCAWSVIGSGYTFGSGTRLTVV.

The rearrangement uses TRBV7-3 and TRBJ2-2; D unresolved. Trimming removed 3 bases at V and 6 bases at J, with 11 bases between. In germline, CDR1 is SGHTA, CDR2 FQGTGA. The CDR3 totals 14 residues. The CDR3 here is CASSLHGQAGELFF. The DNA of the CDR3 is TGTGCCAGCAGCTTGCATGGGCAGGCCGGGGAGCTGTTTTTT.

The CDR3 sequence is CASSYARLYGYTF. CDR3 sequence (DNA): TGTGCCAGCAGTTACGCACGACTCTATGGCTACACCTTC. V usage is TRBV6-5 and J usage is TRBJ1-2; D unresolved. CDR3 size: 13 residues. Germline V gene data show CDR1 as MNHEY and CDR2 as SVGAGI. V lost 2 bases and J lost 4, with 8 bases in between.

V usage is TRBV6-5 and J usage is TRBJ2-6; TRBD1 matches at 8 bases. The CDR3 totals 16 residues. V shed 2 bases and J 2 bases; nucleotides not matched to a gene: 2. The V gene's germline CDR1 is MNHEY and CDR2 SVGAGI. The CDR3 loop reads CASSYVDRAGANVLTF. In nucleotides, the CDR3 is TGTGCCAGCAGTTACGTGGACAGGGCTGGGGCCAACGTCCTGACTTTC.

The chain combines TRBV4-1 with TRBJ2-2, with 7 bases aligning to TRBD1. The CDR3 sequence is 16 residues long. Germline lookup yields CDR1 MGHRA and CDR2 YSYEKL. V lost 1 base, J lost 0 bases, and 2 bases stayed unmatched. CDR3 amino acids: CASSQGTGPNTGELFF. CDR3 nucleotide sequence: TGCGCCAGCAGCCAAGGGACAGGTCCGAACACCGGGGAGCTGTTTTTT.

V and J are TRBV19 and TRBJ1-1, with 10 positions matching TRBD1. The CDR3 totals 16 residues. The germline CDR1 and CDR2 sequences are LNHDA and SQIVND (reference sequence). Trimming cost V 4 bases and J 0 bases; bases outside gene matches: 5. The CDR3 bases are TGTGCCAGTAGTAAAGACAGGGGGCATATGAACACTGAAGCTTTCTTT. This codes for CASSKDRGHMNTEAFF.

CDR3 protein: CASSPDSSYEQYF. The CDR3 DNA follows: TGCGCCAGCAGCCCCGACAGCTCCTACGAGCAGTACTTC. This chain uses TRBV5-1 with TRBJ2-7; D perhaps matches TRBD1 (5 bases). V lost 4 bases and J 0 bases, leaving 8 bases between the germline ends. In germline, CDR1 is SGHRS, CDR2 YFSETQ. The CDR3 has 13 residues.

This chain connects TRBV7-9 to TRBJ1-4; D is ambiguous. The V end lost 8 bases, the J end lost 4 bases, and 14 bases lay between the germline ends. Per the germline V gene, CDR1 is SEHNR and CDR2 is FQNEAQ (reference sequence). This CDR3 has 14 amino acids. The CDR3 sequence is CASQDGSLNEKLFF. The CDR3 DNA reads TGTGCCAGCCAAGACGGGAGTCTTAATGAAAAACTGTTTTTT.

The sample holds one count of this clone. The chain combines TRBV5-1 with TRBJ2-2, with 10 positions matching TRBD1. This CDR3 comprises 15 residues. The ends lost 7 bases at V and 7 bases at J; junction bases unmatched: 10. The germline V gene encodes CDR1 SGHRS and CDR2 YFSETQ. CDR3 protein: CASHRRQGADGELFF. The CDR3 DNA sequence: TGCGCCAGCCATCGACGACAGGGGGCCGACGGGGAGCTGTTTTTT. Supplemented by reference TRBV5-1 and TRBJ2-2, the full variable domain reads KAGVTQTPRYLIKTRGQQVTLSCSPISGHRSVSWYQQTPGQGLQFLFEYFSETQRNKGNFPGRFSGRQFSNSRSEMNVSTLELGDSALYLCASHRRQGADGELFFGEGSRLTVL.

CDR3 sequence reads: CASSHPSQGNQPQHF. As DNA, the CDR3 is TGTGCCAGCAGCCATCCATCCCAGGGGAATCAGCCCCAGCATTTT. The chain has TRBV6-6 and TRBJ1-5, with a weak D call TRBD1 (6 bases). The CDR3 is made up of 15 amino acids. Germline CDR1 MNHNY, CDR2 SVGAGI (reference sequence). Trimming shortened V by 6 bases and J by 4 bases, and 16 bases separated the two germline ends.